The 30 T cell receptor beta chains given below trace back to one sample, sequenced in a study of cytomegalovirus exposure and HLA in healthy donors. PCR was performed using 60 Vbeta and 13 Jbeta primers. Generated by immunoSEQ multiplex PCR, the TCRdb table keeps only in-frame clones and is missing some. The table shows 150,000 to 200,000 clones, with around four fifths occurring only once. The sequencing sample was made of PBMCs. These receptors originate from a male donor in good health and CMV-seronegative.

The genes are TRBV7-2 and TRBJ1-2; D unresolved. This CDR3 spans 14 amino acids. The V and J ends lost 1 base and 4 bases respectively, with 10 bases between them. Per the germline V gene, CDR1 is SGHTA and CDR2 is FQGNSA. CDR3 DNA: TGTGCCAGCAGCTTAGGGCGGGGAACCTATGGCTACACCTTC. This codes for CASSLGRGTYGYTF.

CDR3 amino acids: CASSPETGGTEAFF. CDR3 in DNA: TGTGCCAGCTCACCAGAAACAGGGGGCACTGAAGCTTTCTTT. This rearrangement joins TRBV18 to TRBJ1-1, with 8 bases identical to TRBD1. In germline, CDR1 is KGHSH, CDR2 LQKENI. The junction had 3 bases not matched to a gene; V was cut back by 2 bases and J by 4 bases. This CDR3 is 14 amino acids long.

The rearrangement joins TRBV10-1 to TRBJ2-3, with 8 bases that match TRBD2. Per germline, CDR1 WNHNN and CDR2 SYGVQD (reference sequence). The CDR3 is 12 residues long. The V and J ends lost 8 bases and 4 bases, in that order; junction bases with no gene match: 2. CDR3 sequence reads: CASPGGADTQYF. CDR3 DNA: TGCGCCAGCCCGGGGGGGGCAGATACGCAGTATTTT.

V and J are TRBV5-1 and TRBJ1-1, with unresolved D. Germline CDR1 and CDR2: SGHRS and YFSETQ. The CDR3 totals 14 residues. V was pared by 0 bases and J by 4 bases, with 10 bases between. CDR3 protein: CASSLGREGTEAFF. In nucleotides, the CDR3 is TGCGCCAGCAGCTTGGGTAGGGAGGGCACTGAAGCTTTCTTT.

The rearrangement links TRBV19 to TRBJ2-2; maybe TRBD2 (5 bases). Germline CDR1 LNHDA, CDR2 SQIVND (reference sequence). The CDR3 spans 13 residues. V shed 6 bases and J shed 8 bases, with 13 bases lying between them. The CDR3 loop reads CASSTDGVGELFF. As DNA, the CDR3 is TGTGCCAGTAGCACCGACGGGGTTGGGGAGCTGTTTTTT.

The chain carries TRBV11-2 and TRBJ2-7, with 9 bases fitting TRBD1. Germline CDR1 SGHAT, CDR2 FQNNGV. The CDR3 sequence is 17 residues long. The junction had 9 bases not matched to a gene; V was cut back by 0 bases and J by 3 bases. For the CDR3, the DNA is TGTGCCAGCAGCTTAGATCTATCCGGGACAGGGAGCTACGAGCAGTACTTC. The encoded protein is CASSLDLSGTGSYEQYF.

This clone has only a few counts. J is TRBJ1-2 and V is TRBV5-6, with 7 nucleotides matching TRBD1. With 4 bases clipped from V and 4 bases from J, the junction kept 13 bases outside the gene matches. Germline-derived CDR1 and CDR2 are SGHDT and YYEEEE. The CDR3 sequence is 16 residues long. The CDR3 protein is CASSPPGTAAPYGYTF. The DNA for the CDR3 is TGTGCCAGCAGCCCCCCCGGGACAGCTGCCCCCTATGGCTACACCTTC. The variable domain in full, completed from reference TRBV5-6 and TRBJ1-2, reads DAGVTQSPTHLIKTRGQQVTLRCSPKSGHDTVSWYQQALGQGPQFIFQYYEEEERQRGNFPDRFSGHQFPNYSSELNVNALLLGDSALYLCASSPPGTAAPYGYTFGSGTRLTVV.

The DNA of the CDR3 is TGTGCCAGCAGTTCCCTGCGAGCCGGGGAGCTGTTTTTT. This encodes CASSSLRAGELFF. The chain combines TRBV6-5 with TRBJ2-2; the D is unclear. Looked up from germline, CDR1 is MNHEY and CDR2 is SVGAGI. The CDR3 consists of 13 residues. The V gene lost 4 bases and the J gene lost 6 bases, with 9 bases spanning the gap.

Only a few counts were recorded for this clone. J is TRBJ2-1 and V is TRBV27; 10 bases line up with TRBD2. With 2 bases clipped from V and 3 bases from J, the junction kept 4 bases outside the gene matches. CDR3 length: 16 residues. Germline V gene sequence: CDR1 MNHEY, CDR2 SMNVEV (reference sequence). The CDR3 protein is CASSLRTSGHYNEQFF. The CDR3 region has the DNA TGTGCCAGCAGTTTACGGACTAGCGGCCACTACAATGAGCAGTTCTTC.

A few counts support this clone. The chain is built from TRBV2 and TRBJ2-5; TRBD2 agrees at 11 bases. From germline, CDR1 is SNHLY and CDR2 FYNNEI. Trimming removed 3 bases from V and 3 bases from J; junction bases left unmatched: 6. The CDR3 has 16 amino acids. CDR3 sequence (DNA): TGTGCCAGCAGTGACTTCCTAGCGGGGGGTGAAGAGACCCAGTACTTC. This sequence encodes CASSDFLAGGEETQYF.

A note on this clone: One end of the junction fails to match germline, which may point to a read error. In DNA form, the CDR3 reads TGTGCTAGCAGTTCCGGGACAGCCACAGATACGCAGTATTTT. Amino acids: CASSSGTATDTQYF. The genes are TRBV7-7 and TRBJ2-3; 7 bases match TRBD1. Germline CDR1 reads SSHAT; CDR2 reads FNYEAQ (reference sequence). CDR3 size: 14 residues. Drawing the rest from reference TRBV7-7 and TRBJ2-3, the complete variable domain is GAGVSQSPRYKVTKRGQDVTLRCDPISSHATLYWYQQALGQGPEFLTYFNYEAQPDKSGLPSDRFSAERPEGSISTLTIQRTEQRDSAMYRCASSSGTATDTQYFGPGTRLTVL.

The genes are TRBV14 and TRBJ2-1, with 9 bases matching TRBD2. The CDR3 is 15 amino acids. J was trimmed by 12 bases and V by 4 bases; bases with no gene match: 13. CDR1 and CDR2 (germline): SGHDN, FVKESK. The CDR3 protein is CASSPISGTSLGQFF. The CDR3 DNA reads TGTGCCAGCAGCCCAATAAGCGGGACTAGCCTTGGGCAGTTCTTC.

This sequence joins TRBV4-2 and TRBJ1-2, with 8 bases that match TRBD1. Losses at the gene ends were 2 bases for V and 6 bases for J; bases not matched to a gene: 5. Looked up from germline, CDR1 is LGHNA and CDR2 is YNFKEQ. This CDR3 region has 14 residues. DNA for the CDR3: TGTGCCAGCAGCCAACCTACAGGGGGGAATGGCTACACCTTC. Protein: CASSQPTGGNGYTF.

This clone was counted a single time. The chain combines TRBV29-1 with TRBJ1-1; D is unresolved. V was pared by 5 bases and J by 0 bases, with 7 bases between. The CDR3 has 12 amino acids. Germline CDR1 SQVTM, CDR2 ANQGSEA. CDR3 sequence: CSVPGMNTEAFF. CDR3 DNA: TGCAGCGTTCCTGGCATGAACACTGAAGCTTTCTTT.

V and J are TRBV21-1 and TRBJ2-7; TRBD1, as called in the table, went unchecked against the DNA. TRBV21-1 is assigned pseudogene status. The CDR3 sequence is 13 residues long. DNA of the CDR3: TGTGCCAGCAGTACACCCGGCGGACAGGGGGAGTACTTC. Protein sequence: CASSTPGGQGEYF.

The chain carries TRBV28 and TRBJ2-3, with 12 bases lining up with TRBD2. The length of the CDR3 is 15 residues. CDR1 MDHEN and CDR2 SYDVKM come from the germline V gene. Trimming took 5 bases from V and 6 from J; bases not matched to a gene: 6. The CDR3 spells CASSGTSGLADTQYF. The CDR3 DNA reads TGTGCCAGCAGTGGGACTAGCGGGCTTGCGGATACGCAGTATTTT.

The chain employs TRBV28 and TRBJ2-7; 7 nucleotides line up with TRBD1. The germline gives CDR1 MDHEN, CDR2 SYDVKM. The CDR3 length is 16 residues. J lost 0 bases, V lost 2 bases, and 7 bases had no gene match. CDR3 loop: CASSLRGQSSSYEQYF. CDR3 DNA: TGTGCCAGCAGTTTAAGGGGACAGTCGAGCTCCTACGAGCAGTACTTC.

The chain employs TRBV5-1 and TRBJ1-4; D remains ambiguous. The germline gives CDR1 SGHRS, CDR2 YFSETQ. Trimming removed 0 bases from V and 3 bases from J, with 9 bases in between. The CDR3 consists of 15 residues. The CDR3 is CASSLVGSSNEKLFF. The CDR3 DNA follows: TGCGCCAGCAGCTTGGTTGGGAGTTCTAATGAAAAACTGTTTTTT.

The chain is built from TRBV25-1 and TRBJ1-3; D gene ambiguous. The CDR3 totals 12 residues. CDR1 and CDR2 (germline): MGHDK, SYGVNS. V was pared by 6 bases and J by 2 bases, with 5 bases between. CDR3 sequence reads: CASRQAGNTIYF. CDR3 DNA: TGTGCCAGCAGGCAGGCTGGAAACACCATATATTTT.

This clone was seen more than once but under ten times. V is TRBV6-6 and J is TRBJ1-2; 8 bases are shared with TRBD1. The CDR3 runs 16 residues. V dropped 6 bases and J dropped 1; count of bases not matched to a gene: 10. Germline V gene data show CDR1 as MNHNY and CDR2 as SVGAGI (reference sequence). The chain's CDR3 is CASRTGDVSFNYGYTF. In nucleotides, the CDR3 is TGTGCCAGCAGGACAGGGGACGTCTCCTTTAACTATGGCTACACCTTC.

This sequence joins TRBV7-3 and TRBJ2-3, with D perhaps matching TRBD2 (5 bases). The CDR3 has 14 amino acids. Germline V gene lookup returns CDR1 SGHTA and CDR2 FQGTGA. The V gene lost 2 bases and the J gene lost 6 bases, with 12 bases spanning the gap. The CDR3 DNA reads as TGTGCCAGCAGCTTAGGCGGTAGGAGGGATACGCAGTATTTT. This sequence encodes CASSLGGRRDTQYF. Combining the CDR3 with reference TRBV7-3 and TRBJ2-3 gives the whole variable domain GAGVSQTPSNKVTEKGKYVELRCDPISGHTALYWYRQSLGQGPEFLIYFQGTGAADDSGLPNDRFFAVRPEGSVSTLKIQRTERGDSAVYLCASSLGGRRDTQYFGPGTRLTVL.

This clone was detected a few times. The chain recombines TRBV4-3 with TRBJ2-3; 11 bases fit TRBD2. The V and J ends lost 0 bases and 0 bases, in that order; junction bases with no gene match: 11. The CDR3 has 20 residues. Germline lookup yields CDR1 LGHNA and CDR2 YSLEER. The CDR3 protein is CASSQDIKVAGGSSTDTQYF. CDR3 DNA sequence: TGCGCCAGCAGCCAAGATATTAAGGTAGCGGGGGGGTCTAGCACAGATACGCAGTATTTT.

The chain carries TRBV5-5 and TRBJ1-5; no definite D call. V lost 7 bases, J lost 4 bases, and 18 bases lay in between. Looked up from germline, CDR1 is SGHKS and CDR2 is YYEKEE (reference sequence). The CDR3 is made up of 15 amino acids. The CDR3 reads CASGAEGSRNQPQHF. DNA for the CDR3: TGTGCCAGCGGTGCGGAAGGATCGAGAAATCAGCCCCAGCATTTT. Combining the CDR3 with reference TRBV5-5 and TRBJ1-5 gives the whole variable domain DAGVTQSPTHLIKTRGQQVTLRCSPISGHKSVSWYQQVLGQGPQFIFQYYEKEERGRGNFPDRFSARQFPNYSSELNVNALLLGDSALYLCASGAEGSRNQPQHFGDGTRLSIL.

The chain links TRBV7-3 to TRBJ2-7, with TRBD1 matching over 7 bases. The length of the CDR3 is 15 residues. Germline lookup yields CDR1 SGHTA and CDR2 FQGTGA. V lost 6 bases and J lost 4; bases outside the gene matches: 12. The DNA of the CDR3 is TGTGCCAGCAGGAAGAACCGGGACAGAAATTACGAGCAGTACTTC. It yields the protein CASRKNRDRNYEQYF.

The J gene is TRBJ2-7, the V gene TRBV2; D might be TRBD1 (5 bases). The germline CDR1 and CDR2 sequences are SNHLY and FYNNEI. The germline V and J ends were trimmed by 5 bases and 0 bases, with 11 bases remaining between them. This CDR3 has 14 amino acids. The DNA of the CDR3 is TGTGCCAGCAGTATCCGGACAAGCTCCTACGAGCAGTACTTC. It codes for CASSIRTSSYEQYF.

The chain combines TRBV28 with TRBJ2-4; TRBD2 is a possible D gene (5 bases). Deletions cut 4 bases from V and 1 base from J, with 8 bases between. Germline CDR1 reads MDHEN; CDR2 reads SYDVKM. The CDR3 consists of 14 residues. The CDR3 DNA sequence: TGTGCCAGCAGTTCCCCGGGGGCCAAAAACATTCAGTACTTC. Translation gives CASSSPGAKNIQYF. The whole variable domain, remainder taken from reference TRBV28 and TRBJ2-4, is DVKVTQSSRYLVKRTGEKVFLECVQDMDHENMFWYRQDPGLGLRLIYFSYDVKMKEKGDIPEGYSVSREKKERFSLILESASTNQTSMYLCASSSPGAKNIQYFGAGTRLSVL.

Note on this clone: At the DNA level, this CDR3 is encoded by other sequences in the same sample as well. CDR3 sequence (DNA): TGTGCCAGCAGTTTAGTCAGGAACACTGAAGCTTTCTTT. Its translation: CASSLVRNTEAFF. V usage is TRBV27 and J usage is TRBJ1-1; unclear D gene. From germline, CDR1 is MNHEY and CDR2 SMNVEV (reference sequence). This CDR3 is built from 13 residues. Trimming stripped 2 bases from V and 1 base from J, with 5 bases between.

The chain couples TRBV15 to TRBJ2-2; no clear D. CDR1 is LNHNV, CDR2 YYDKDF, per germline (reference sequence). The V end lost 1 base, the J end lost 8 bases, and 8 bases lay between the germline ends. The CDR3 is 13 residues long. CDR3 sequence: CATSRARSGELFF. In DNA, the CDR3 is TGTGCCACCAGCAGAGCCCGGTCGGGGGAGCTGTTTTTT.

The gene calls are TRBV27 and TRBJ1-5; D may be TRBD1 (6 bases). The CDR3 is 15 residues long. Germline lookup yields CDR1 MNHEY and CDR2 SMNVEV (reference sequence). Trimming left V 5 bases short and J 2 bases short, with 13 bases between. CDR3 nucleotides: TGTGCCAGCAGTATGACAGCAGGGGGCAATCAGCCCCAGCATTTT. Translated: CASSMTAGGNQPQHF.

The rearrangement uses TRBV6-5 and TRBJ2-5; TRBD2 agrees at 7 bases. The J call may be in error: the DNA end matches TRBJ2-7 better. The CDR3 runs to 15 residues. The germline gives CDR1 MNHEY, CDR2 SVGAGI. CDR3 amino acids: CASSYGLGRIYEQYF. The CDR3 nucleotides are TGTGCCAGCAGTTACGGACTAGGAAGGATTTACGAGCAGTACTTC.